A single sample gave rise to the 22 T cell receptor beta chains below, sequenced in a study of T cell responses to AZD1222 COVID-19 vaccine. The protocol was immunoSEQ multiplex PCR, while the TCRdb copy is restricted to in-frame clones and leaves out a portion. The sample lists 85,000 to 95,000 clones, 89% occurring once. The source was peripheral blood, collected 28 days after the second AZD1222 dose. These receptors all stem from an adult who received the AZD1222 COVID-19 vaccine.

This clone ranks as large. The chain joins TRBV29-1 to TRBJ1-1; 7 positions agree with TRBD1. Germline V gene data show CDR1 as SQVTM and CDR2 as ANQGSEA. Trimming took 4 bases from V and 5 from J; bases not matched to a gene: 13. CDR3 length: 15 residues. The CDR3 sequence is CSVGGPQGSWTEAFF. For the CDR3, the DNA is TGCAGCGTTGGAGGGCCACAGGGGTCCTGGACTGAAGCTTTCTTT.

The DNA of the CDR3 is TGCGCCAGCAGTGAGTCGACGCGGCTTTTCTCCTCCTACGAGCAGTACTTC. Its translation is CASSESTRLFSSYEQYF. The chain combines TRBV10-1 with TRBJ2-7; D unclear. Germline CDR1 is WNHNN and CDR2 is SYGVQD (reference sequence). The CDR3 length is 17 residues. The germline V and J ends were trimmed by 0 bases and 0 bases, with 15 bases remaining between them.

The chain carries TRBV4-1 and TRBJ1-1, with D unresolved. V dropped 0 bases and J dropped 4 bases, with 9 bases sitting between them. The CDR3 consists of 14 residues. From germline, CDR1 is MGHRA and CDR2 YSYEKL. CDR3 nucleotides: TGCGCCAGCAGCCAAGATCGAGGGTTCACTGAAGCTTTCTTT. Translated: CASSQDRGFTEAFF.

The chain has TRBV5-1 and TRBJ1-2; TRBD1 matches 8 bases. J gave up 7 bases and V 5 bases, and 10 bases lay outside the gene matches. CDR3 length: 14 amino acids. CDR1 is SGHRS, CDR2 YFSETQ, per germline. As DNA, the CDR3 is TGCGCCAGCAGGACAGACAGGGGCGTTAGTGGCTACACCTTC. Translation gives CASRTDRGVSGYTF.

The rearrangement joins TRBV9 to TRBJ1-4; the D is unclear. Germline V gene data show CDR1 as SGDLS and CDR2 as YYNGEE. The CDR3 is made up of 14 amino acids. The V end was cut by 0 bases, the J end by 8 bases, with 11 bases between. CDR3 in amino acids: CASSVGEVREKLFF. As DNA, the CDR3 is TGTGCCAGCAGCGTAGGGGAGGTTAGGGAAAAACTGTTTTTT.

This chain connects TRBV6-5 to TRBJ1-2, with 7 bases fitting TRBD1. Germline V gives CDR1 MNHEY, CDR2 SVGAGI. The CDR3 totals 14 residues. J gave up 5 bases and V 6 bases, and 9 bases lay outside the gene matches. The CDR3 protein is CASRARDSGYGYTF. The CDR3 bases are TGTGCCAGCAGAGCCCGGGACAGCGGATATGGCTACACCTTC.

The CDR3: CASRPLEGWNSPLHF. The CDR3 coding sequence is TGTGCCAGTAGACCGCTCGAGGGATGGAATTCACCCCTCCACTTT. The chain employs TRBV19 and TRBJ1-6, with D unresolved. Germline values: CDR1 LNHDA, CDR2 SQIVND (reference sequence). This CDR3 has 15 residues. The ends were cut back, 6 bases at V and 7 bases at J, with 16 bases in the middle.

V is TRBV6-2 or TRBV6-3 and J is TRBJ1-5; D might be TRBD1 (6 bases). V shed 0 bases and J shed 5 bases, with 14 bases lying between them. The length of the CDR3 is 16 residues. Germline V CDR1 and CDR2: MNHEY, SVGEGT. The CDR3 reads CASSYSTGGRHQPQHF. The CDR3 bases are TGTGCCAGCAGTTACTCGACGGGGGGCCGACATCAGCCCCAGCATTTT.

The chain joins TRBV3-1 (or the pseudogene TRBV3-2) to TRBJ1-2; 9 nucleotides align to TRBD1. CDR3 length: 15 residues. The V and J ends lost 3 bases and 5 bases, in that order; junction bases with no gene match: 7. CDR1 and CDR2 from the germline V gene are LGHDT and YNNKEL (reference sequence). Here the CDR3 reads CASSQLNRGLYGYTF. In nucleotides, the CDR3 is TGTGCCAGCAGCCAGCTAAACAGGGGGCTATATGGCTACACCTTC.

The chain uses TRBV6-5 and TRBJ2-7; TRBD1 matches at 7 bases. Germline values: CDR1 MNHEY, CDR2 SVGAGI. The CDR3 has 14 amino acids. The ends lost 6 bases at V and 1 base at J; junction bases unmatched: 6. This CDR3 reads CASRQTGWSYEQYF. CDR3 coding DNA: TGTGCCAGCAGACAGACAGGGTGGTCCTACGAGCAGTACTTC.

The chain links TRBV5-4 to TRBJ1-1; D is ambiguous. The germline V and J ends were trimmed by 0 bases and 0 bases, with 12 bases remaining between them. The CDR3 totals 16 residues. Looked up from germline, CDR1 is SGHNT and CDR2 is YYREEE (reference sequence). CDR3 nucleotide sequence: TGTGCCAGCAGCTTGGGAGCGCCAGGACTGAACACTGAAGCTTTCTTT. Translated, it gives CASSLGAPGLNTEAFF.

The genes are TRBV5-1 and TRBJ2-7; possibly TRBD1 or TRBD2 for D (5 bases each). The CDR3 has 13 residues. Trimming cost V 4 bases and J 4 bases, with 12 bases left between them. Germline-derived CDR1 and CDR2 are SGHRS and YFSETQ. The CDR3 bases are TGCGCCAGCAGCGCCGGGACGGCGTACGAGCAGTACTTC. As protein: CASSAGTAYEQYF.

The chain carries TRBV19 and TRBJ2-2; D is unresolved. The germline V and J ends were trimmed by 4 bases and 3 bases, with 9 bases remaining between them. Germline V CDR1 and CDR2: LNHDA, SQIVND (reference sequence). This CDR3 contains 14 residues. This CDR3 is CASSSSDHTGELFF. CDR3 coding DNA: TGTGCCAGTAGTAGCTCAGATCACACCGGGGAGCTGTTTTTT. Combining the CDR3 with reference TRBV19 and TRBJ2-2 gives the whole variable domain DGGITQSPKYLFRKEGQNVTLSCEQNLNHDAMYWYRQDPGQGLRLIYYSQIVNDFQKGDIAEGYSVSREKKESFPLTVTSAQKNPTAFYLCASSSSDHTGELFFGEGSRLTVL.

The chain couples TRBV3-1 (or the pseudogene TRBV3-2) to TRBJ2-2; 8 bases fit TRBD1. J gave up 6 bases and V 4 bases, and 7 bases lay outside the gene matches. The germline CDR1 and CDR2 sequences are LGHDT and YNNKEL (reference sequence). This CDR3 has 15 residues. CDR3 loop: CASSPSDRVAGELFF. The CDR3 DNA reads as TGTGCCAGCAGCCCCTCGGACAGGGTAGCCGGGGAGCTGTTTTTT.

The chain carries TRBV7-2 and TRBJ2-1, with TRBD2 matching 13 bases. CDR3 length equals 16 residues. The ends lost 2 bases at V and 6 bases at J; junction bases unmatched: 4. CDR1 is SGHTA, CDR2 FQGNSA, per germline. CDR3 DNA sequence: TGTGCCAGCAGCTTAAGGGGACTAGCGGGGATCAATGAGCAGTTCTTC. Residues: CASSLRGLAGINEQFF.

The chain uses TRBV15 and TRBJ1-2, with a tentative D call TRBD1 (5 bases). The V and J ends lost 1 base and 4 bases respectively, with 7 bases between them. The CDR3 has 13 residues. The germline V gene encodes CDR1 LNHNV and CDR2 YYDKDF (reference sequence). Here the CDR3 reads CATSRGQSYGYTF. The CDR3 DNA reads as TGTGCCACCAGCAGAGGACAGTCCTATGGCTACACCTTC.

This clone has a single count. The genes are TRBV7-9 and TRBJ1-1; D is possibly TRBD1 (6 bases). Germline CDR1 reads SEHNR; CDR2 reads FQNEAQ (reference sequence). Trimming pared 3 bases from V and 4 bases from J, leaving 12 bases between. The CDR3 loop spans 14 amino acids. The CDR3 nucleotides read TGTGCCAGCAGCTTCACAGGGAGTAGCACTGAAGCTTTCTTT. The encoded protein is CASSFTGSSTEAFF.

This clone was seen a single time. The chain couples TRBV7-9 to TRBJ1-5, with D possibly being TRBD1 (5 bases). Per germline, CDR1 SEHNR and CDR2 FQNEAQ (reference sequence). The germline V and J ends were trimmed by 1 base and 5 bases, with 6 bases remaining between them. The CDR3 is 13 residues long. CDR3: CASSLGQHQPQHF. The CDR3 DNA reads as TGTGCCAGCAGCTTAGGACAGCATCAGCCCCAGCATTTT.

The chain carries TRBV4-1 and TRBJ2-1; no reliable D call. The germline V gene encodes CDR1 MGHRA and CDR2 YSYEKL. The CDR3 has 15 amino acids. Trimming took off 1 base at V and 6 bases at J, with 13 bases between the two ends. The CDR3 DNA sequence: TGCGCCAGCAGCCAAGCAGACTCCAAGCCCAATGAGCAGTTCTTC. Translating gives CASSQADSKPNEQFF.

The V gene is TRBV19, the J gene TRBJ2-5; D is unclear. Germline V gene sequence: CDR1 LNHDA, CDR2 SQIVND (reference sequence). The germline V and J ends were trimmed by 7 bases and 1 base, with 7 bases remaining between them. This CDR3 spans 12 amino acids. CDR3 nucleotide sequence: TGTGCCAGTAAGGACGGCCAAGAGACCCAGTACTTC. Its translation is CASKDGQETQYF.

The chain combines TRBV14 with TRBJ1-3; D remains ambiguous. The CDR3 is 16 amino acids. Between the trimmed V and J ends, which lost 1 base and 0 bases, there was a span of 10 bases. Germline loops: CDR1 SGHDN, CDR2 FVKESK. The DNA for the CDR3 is TGTGCCAGCAGCCAAGGAAAGGACTACTCTGGAAACACCATATATTTT. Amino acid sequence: CASSQGKDYSGNTIYF.

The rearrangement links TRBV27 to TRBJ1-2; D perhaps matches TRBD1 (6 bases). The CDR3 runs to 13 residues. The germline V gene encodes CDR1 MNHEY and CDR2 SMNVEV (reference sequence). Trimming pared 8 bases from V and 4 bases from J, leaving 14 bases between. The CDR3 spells CASGDWGAYGYTF. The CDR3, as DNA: TGTGCCAGCGGGGACTGGGGGGCCTATGGCTACACCTTC.